Listed below are T cell receptor beta chains from one sample, sequenced in a study of OX40 agonist ivuxolimab in advanced cancers. The protocol was immunoSEQ multiplex PCR, while the TCRdb copy is restricted to in-frame clones and leaves out a portion. The sample yields tens of thousands of clones, approximately 90% seen once. The material was CD4+ or CD8+ T cells sorted from blood, obtained in a trial of the OX40 agonist ivuxolimab. Receptors were obtained from an adult with an advanced solid tumor such as melanoma, head and neck, liver or kidney cancer. Both conserved end residues are part of each CDR3. A D gene is named only where the DNA matches it firmly. A row's size may be missing; if present it is once, few, many or a size class.

>TRBJ2-5|NA|NA|TRBV18
CASSPGNQETQYF
TGTGCCAGCTCACCAGGAAACCAAGAGACCCAGTACTTC
>TRBJ2-1|NA|TRBD1|TRBV10-2
CASSAGTVPYNEQFF
TGCGCCAGCAGTGCCGGGACAGTTCCCTACAATGAGCAGTTCTTC
>TRBJ1-1|few|NA|TRBV7-9
CASSSASGGRVTEAFF
TGTGCCAGCAGCTCAGCCTCGGGAGGGCGGGTCACTGAAGCTTTCTTT
>TRBJ2-1|once|TRBD2|TRBV5-1
CASSLGAGSSYNEQFF
TGCGCCAGCAGCTTGGGAGCGGGATCCTCCTACAATGAGCAGTTCTTC
>TRBJ2-3|NA|NA|TRBV18
CASSPTATADTQYF
TGTGCCAGCTCACCAACGGCAACAGCGGATACGCAGTATTTT
>TRBJ1-6|few|NA|TRBV7-9
CASSGGRVGFLLPLHF
TGTGCCAGCAGCGGAGGACGGGTTGGTTTTCTTTTACCCCTCCACTTT
>TRBJ2-7|NA|TRBD1|TRBV5-1
CASSQDREIYEQYF
TGCGCCAGCAGCCAGGACAGGGAGATCTACGAGCAGTACTTC
>TRBJ1-4|NA|NA|TRBV5-5
CASSQSISNEKLFF
TGTGCCAGCAGCCAATCTATCTCGAATGAAAAACTGTTTTTT
>TRBJ2-2|NA|NA|TRBV10-2
CASSELYELNTGELFF
TGCGCCAGCAGTGAGCTATACGAATTGAACACCGGGGAGCTGTTTTTT
>TRBJ2-7|NA|NA|TRBV6-6
CASSNGGPFYEQYF
TGTGCCAGCAGTAACGGGGGACCGTTCTACGAGCAGTACTTC
>TRBJ1-4|NA|NA|TRBV7-9
CASSSTPGLSNEKLFF
TGTGCCAGCAGCTCCACCCCAGGCCTATCTAATGAAAAACTGTTTTTT
>TRBJ2-3|NA|NA|TRBV6-4
CASSEGHSTDTQYF
TGTGCCAGCAGTGAGGGACATTCCACAGATACGCAGTATTTT
>TRBJ1-1|NA|NA|TRBV9
CASSVSRNTEAFF
TGTGCCAGCAGCGTAAGTAGGAACACTGAAGCTTTCTTT
>TRBJ1-1|NA|NA|TRBV28
CASSSGNTEAFF
TGTGCCAGCTCTTCCGGGAACACTGAAGCTTTCTTT
>TRBJ2-5|NA|NA|TRBV5-1
CASSLGDMETQYF
TGCGCCAGCAGCTTGGGGGACATGGAGACCCAGTACTTC
>TRBJ1-5|NA|NA|TRBV6-5
CASKGVGRNQPQHF
TGTGCCAGCAAAGGGGTAGGGCGCAATCAGCCCCAGCATTTT
>TRBJ2-1|once|NA|TRBV7-2
CASSRGQYNEQFF
TGTGCCAGCAGCCGAGGACAGTACAATGAGCAGTTCTTC
>TRBJ1-3|NA|TRBD1|TRBV27
CASSYGTGAGNTIYF
TGTGCCAGCAGTTACGGGACAGGGGCTGGAAACACCATATATTTT
>TRBJ1-2|NA|NA|TRBV5-4
CASSESRQALYGYTF
TGTGCCAGCAGCGAGAGCCGACAGGCCCTCTATGGCTACACCTTC
>TRBJ1-6|NA|NA|TRBV5-4
CASSFGGDSNSPLHF
TGTGCCAGCAGCTTCGGGGGCGATTCAAATTCACCCCTCCACTTT
>TRBJ1-1|NA|NA|TRBV7-6
CASSFRNTEAFF
TGTGCCAGCAGCTTTAGGAACACTGAAGCTTTCTTT
>TRBJ1-2|NA|NA|TRBV7-8
CASSLAFVGAGNYGYTF
TGTGCCAGCAGCTTAGCTTTCGTGGGAGCGGGCAACTATGGCTACACCTTC
>TRBJ2-3|NA|NA|TRBV9
CASSLQPRAPTDTQYF
TGTGCCAGCAGCCTTCAGCCTCGGGCTCCCACAGATACGCAGTATTTT
>TRBJ2-5|NA|TRBD1|TRBV5-1
CASSSGTEETQYF
TGCGCCAGCAGCTCCGGGACAGAAGAGACCCAGTACTTC
>TRBJ1-1|few|NA|TRBV19
CASMGGLRTEAFF
TGTGCCAGTATGGGGGGGTTAAGAACTGAAGCTTTCTTT
>TRBJ2-6|NA|TRBD1|TRBV28
CASSLGQGRSGANVLTF
TGTGCCAGCAGCCTCGGACAGGGTAGGTCTGGGGCCAACGTCCTGACTTTC
>TRBJ1-4|NA|TRBD1|TRBV18
CASSPGQSNEKLFF
TGTGCCAGCTCACCGGGACAGTCTAATGAAAAACTGTTTTTT
>TRBJ1-2|NA|NA|TRBV5-1
CASSPLSGIQTHGYTF
TGCGCCAGCAGCCCGCTATCAGGGATCCAAACCCATGGCTACACCTTC
>TRBJ2-3|NA|NA|TRBV5-4
CASSQNTDTQYF
TGTGCCAGCAGCCAGAACACAGATACGCAGTATTTT
>TRBJ1-1|NA|NA|TRBV6-5
CASSHGGTEAFF
TGTGCCAGCAGCCATGGTGGTACTGAAGCTTTCTTT
>TRBJ2-7|NA|TRBD1|TRBV10-3
CATSRDRESEQYF
TGTGCCACCAGCAGGGACAGGGAGAGCGAGCAGTACTTC
>TRBJ2-3|NA|TRBD2|TRBV6-1
CASSVLGLAADTQYF
TGTGCCAGCAGTGTCCTGGGACTAGCAGCAGATACGCAGTATTTT
>TRBJ2-1|NA|NA|TRBV14
CASSQGPGGIYNEQFF
TGTGCCAGCAGCCAAGGGCCCGGAGGAATCTACAATGAGCAGTTCTTC
>TRBJ2-2|NA|TRBD2|TRBV18
CASSLELAANTGELFF
TGTGCCAGCTCACTGGAACTAGCGGCGAACACCGGGGAGCTGTTTTTT
>TRBJ2-3|NA|NA|TRBV6-1
CALIPNQGDTQYF
TGTGCCCTCATACCTAACCAGGGAGATACGCAGTATTTT
>TRBJ1-1|NA|TRBD1|TRBV2
CASSPDRVNTEAFF
TGTGCCAGCAGCCCGGACAGGGTGAACACTGAAGCTTTCTTT
>TRBJ1-5|NA|NA|TRBV27
CASSFGGWNQPQHF
TGTGCCAGCAGTTTTGGAGGGTGGAATCAGCCCCAGCATTTT
>TRBJ2-2|NA|NA|TRBV5-1
CASSAQGPPWELFF
TGCGCCAGCAGCGCCCAGGGTCCACCCTGGGAGCTGTTTTTT
>TRBJ2-2|NA|NA|TRBV19
CASIQTPRGTGELFF
TGTGCCAGTATTCAAACGCCCAGGGGAACCGGGGAGCTGTTTTTT
>TRBJ2-2|once|NA|TRBV5-1
CASSLGQHGAGELFF
TGCGCCAGCAGCTTAGGGCAGCATGGCGCCGGGGAGCTGTTTTTT
>TRBJ2-3|NA|NA|TRBV5-4
CASSLKSPRNTDTQYF
TGTGCCAGCAGCTTGAAGTCCCCTCGAAACACAGATACGCAGTATTTT
>TRBJ1-2|NA|NA|TRBV11-2
CASSLVRGWNYGYTF
TGTGCCAGCAGCTTAGTCAGGGGTTGGAACTATGGCTACACCTTC
>TRBJ1-1|NA|TRBD1|TRBV19
CASTTGEANTEAFF
TGTGCCAGTACTACAGGGGAGGCGAACACTGAAGCTTTCTTT
>TRBJ2-6|once|TRBD1|TRBV18
CASSPGQGRSGANVLTF
TGTGCCAGCTCACCCGGACAGGGCAGATCTGGGGCCAACGTCCTGACTTTC
>TRBJ2-7|few|NA|TRBV28
CASTEGTTYYEQYF
TGTGCCAGCACGGAGGGAACCACCTACTACGAGCAGTACTTC
>TRBJ2-7|NA|TRBD1|TRBV5-1
CASSPRGLNEQYF
TGCGCCAGCAGCCCCAGGGGGCTCAACGAGCAGTACTTC
>TRBJ1-4|NA|TRBD1|TRBV30
CAWSPRGLSGGSGKLFF
TGTGCCTGGAGTCCAAGGGGGCTCTCGGGGGGCAGCGGAAAACTGTTTTTT
>TRBJ2-2|NA|NA|TRBV6-1
CASSVQINTGELFF
TGTGCCAGCAGTGTCCAAATAAACACCGGGGAGCTGTTTTTT
>TRBJ2-7|NA|TRBD1|TRBV4-1
CASSQVPGQGKEQYF
TGCGCCAGCAGCCAAGTGCCTGGACAGGGGAAAGAGCAGTACTTC